The next 21 T cell receptor beta chains were all read from a single sample in a study of radiotherapy plus CTLA-4 blockade in lung cancer. Profiling relied on immunoSEQ multiplex PCR, and the TCRdb table lists in-frame clones only, not all of them. The sample consists of 60,000 to 85,000 clones, around 90% of them appearing once. The sample here was peripheral blood, taken from a patient treated with radiotherapy plus ipilimumab. The receptors were gathered from a human donor with non-small cell lung cancer who had stable disease on radiotherapy plus ipilimumab.

The rearrangement joins TRBV18 to TRBJ2-7; 7 positions agree with TRBD1. The germline CDR1 and CDR2 sequences are KGHSH and LQKENI. J gave up 9 bases and V 1 base, and 12 bases lay outside the gene matches. The CDR3 runs 15 residues. CDR3 residues: CASSPLKGQRLGQYF. The CDR3 coding sequence is TGTGCCAGCTCACCACTGAAGGGACAGAGGTTGGGGCAGTACTTC.

The gene calls are TRBV7-2 and TRBJ2-5; D possibly matches TRBD1 or TRBD2 (5 bases each). Germline V gene data show CDR1 as SGHTA and CDR2 as FQGNSA. The V end lost 1 base, the J end lost 1 base, and 10 bases lay between the germline ends. This CDR3 has 15 residues. The CDR3 protein is CASSLVGTLQETQYF. CDR3 in DNA: TGTGCCAGCAGCTTAGTGGGGACCCTCCAAGAGACCCAGTACTTC.

V usage is TRBV30 and J usage is TRBJ2-2; D may be TRBD2 (6 bases). The CDR3 contains 14 residues. V lost 3 bases, J lost 5 bases, and 13 bases lay in between. The germline V gene has CDR1 GTSNPN and CDR2 SVGIG (reference sequence). The CDR3 DNA is TGTGCCTGGAGGGAGGGTTTCTTGACCGGGGAGCTGTTTTTT. It codes for CAWREGFLTGELFF.

This rearrangement joins TRBV19 to TRBJ1-4, with D possibly matching TRBD1 (5 bases). Deletions cut 5 bases from V and 8 bases from J, with 18 bases between. This CDR3 has 15 residues. The germline V gene encodes CDR1 LNHDA and CDR2 SQIVND (reference sequence). The DNA for the CDR3 is TGTGCCAGTAGTTCTACAGGACGCCCAACCGAAAAACTGTTTTTT. Translating gives CASSSTGRPTEKLFF. The full variable domain, with the rest looked up from reference TRBV19 and TRBJ1-4, is DGGITQSPKYLFRKEGQNVTLSCEQNLNHDAMYWYRQDPGQGLRLIYYSQIVNDFQKGDIAEGYSVSREKKESFPLTVTSAQKNPTAFYLCASSSTGRPTEKLFFGSGTQLSVL.

The V gene is TRBV19, the J gene TRBJ1-4; 11 bases align to TRBD1. CDR1 is LNHDA, CDR2 SQIVND, per germline (reference sequence). The J segment lost 7 bases and the V segment lost 5 bases, leaving 6 bases of the junction unmatched. The CDR3 sequence is 15 residues long. The CDR3 is CASSDRTGGGEKLFF. In DNA form, the CDR3 reads TGTGCCAGTAGTGATCGGACAGGGGGCGGTGAAAAACTGTTTTTT.

The V call is TRBV11-2, the J call TRBJ2-7; TRBD1 might be the D (5 bases). The ends were cut back, 8 bases at V and 4 bases at J, with 18 bases in the middle. The CDR3 consists of 14 residues. CDR1 and CDR2 from the germline V gene are SGHAT and FQNNGV. CDR3 region: CASLGDSFPYEQYF. The CDR3, as DNA: TGTGCCAGCCTTGGAGACAGCTTTCCATACGAGCAGTACTTC.

The chain is built from TRBV6-1 and TRBJ2-5; TRBD2 might be the D (7 bases). Judging by the DNA end, TRBJ2-7 fits better; the J call may be wrong. Germline-derived CDR1 and CDR2 are MNHNS and SASEGT. This CDR3 contains 15 residues. This CDR3 is CASSTEGGGTYEQYF. CDR3 DNA sequence: TGTGCCAGCAGTACCGAGGGGGGGGGAACCTACGAGCAGTACTTC.

The chain carries TRBV7-9 and TRBJ1-4; D is perhaps TRBD1 (5 bases). Germline values: CDR1 SEHNR, CDR2 FQNEAQ (reference sequence). V lost 5 bases, J lost 5 bases, and 12 bases lay in between. The CDR3 extends over 14 amino acids. The CDR3 loop is CASSARVENEKLFF. The CDR3 nucleotides are TGTGCCAGCAGCGCCAGGGTTGAGAATGAAAAACTGTTTTTT.

This clone was seen a few times. The chain's CDR3 is CASSVAGTGLTDTQYF. Written as DNA, the CDR3 is TGTGCCAGCAGCGTAGCCGGGACAGGGCTTACAGATACGCAGTATTTT. The rearrangement joins TRBV9 to TRBJ2-3; 9 bases align to TRBD1. Trimming took 0 bases from V and 3 from J; bases not matched to a gene: 5. The CDR3 runs to 16 residues. Per germline, CDR1 SGDLS and CDR2 YYNGEE. The full variable domain, its missing parts supplied by reference TRBV9 and TRBJ2-3, is DSGVTQTPKHLITATGQRVTLRCSPRSGDLSVYWYQQSLDQGLQFLIQYYNGEERAKGNILERFSAQQFPDLHSELNLSSLELGDSALYFCASSVAGTGLTDTQYFGPGTRLTVL.

The chain links TRBV19 to TRBJ2-5; 7 nucleotides match TRBD1. The CDR3 totals 13 residues. The germline CDR1 and CDR2 sequences are LNHDA and SQIVND (reference sequence). V was pared by 0 bases and J by 5 bases, with 0 bases of the junction left unmatched. The CDR3 region has the DNA TGTGCCAGTAGTATAGACAGGGGGGAGACCCAGTACTTC. This codes for CASSIDRGETQYF.

This clone was recorded once. CDR3 residues: CASSLGAGGPRTGELFF. The CDR3 DNA is TGTGCCAGCAGCTTAGGGGCGGGAGGGCCGCGGACCGGGGAGCTGTTTTTT. This chain uses TRBV11-2 with TRBJ2-2, with TRBD2 matching over 9 bases. The trim removed 1 base at V and 5 bases at J, leaving 8 bases unmatched. CDR1 and CDR2 (germline): SGHAT, FQNNGV. The CDR3 sequence is 17 residues long.

The CDR3 loop reads CASSESLGDEQFF. The CDR3 DNA follows: TGTGCCAGCAGTGAGTCCCTAGGGGATGAGCAGTTCTTC. This rearrangement joins TRBV2 to TRBJ2-1; TRBD1 is a possible D gene (5 bases). The V gene's germline CDR1 is SNHLY and CDR2 FYNNEI. V lost 3 bases and J 8 bases, leaving 11 bases between the germline ends. This CDR3 region has 13 residues.

The chain carries TRBV6-5 and TRBJ2-5; 9 bases match TRBD2. The J call may not be correct, given that the DNA end is closer to TRBJ2-7. The CDR3 consists of 14 residues. Germline V gives CDR1 MNHEY, CDR2 SVGAGI. CDR3 region: CASSLSGRAYEQYF. The CDR3 DNA reads as TGTGCCAGCAGTCTTAGCGGGAGAGCTTACGAGCAGTACTTC.

The gene calls are TRBV7-9 and TRBJ2-7, with 9 bases aligning to TRBD2. With 3 bases clipped from V and 5 bases from J, the junction kept 8 bases outside the gene matches. This CDR3 spans 15 amino acids. Germline assignment: CDR1 SEHNR and CDR2 FQNEAQ (reference sequence). The CDR3 nucleotides read TGTGCCAGCAGCTTTCGGACTAGCGATCACCACGAGCAGTACTTC. This sequence encodes CASSFRTSDHHEQYF.

The chain uses TRBV6-1 and TRBJ1-2; the match to TRBD1 covers 7 bases. Germline V gene sequence: CDR1 MNHNS, CDR2 SASEGT. V was clipped by 3 bases and J by 0 bases; unmatched bases: 4. This CDR3 contains 15 residues. The CDR3 coding sequence is TGTGCCAGCAGTGACCGACAGGGTGCTAACTATGGCTACACCTTC. It is translated as CASSDRQGANYGYTF.

The chain joins TRBV29-1 to TRBJ2-7, with 11 bases matching TRBD1. Germline V lookup: CDR1 SQVTM, CDR2 ANQGSEA. This CDR3 region has 12 residues. V dropped 6 bases and J dropped 6; count of bases not matched to a gene: 4. For the CDR3, the DNA is TGCAGCGTCCGGACAGGGGGCGCCGAGCAGTACTTC. Amino acids: CSVRTGGAEQYF.

This sequence joins TRBV6-1 and TRBJ1-1; D remains ambiguous. The CDR3 extends over 13 amino acids. Trimming stripped 6 bases from V and 0 bases from J, with 8 bases between. Germline V CDR1 and CDR2: MNHNS, SASEGT. The CDR3 nucleotides read TGTGCCAGCAGGCATAAAATGAACACTGAAGCTTTCTTT. Translating it yields CASRHKMNTEAFF.

This chain links TRBV30 with TRBJ1-2; a weak D match, TRBD1 (5 bases). The germline V and J ends were trimmed by 6 bases and 7 bases, with 12 bases remaining between them. The CDR3 covers 11 residues. In germline, CDR1 is GTSNPN, CDR2 SVGIG (reference sequence). Written as DNA, the CDR3 is TGTGCCTGCGGGGGGAGGAGTGGCTACACCTTC. This codes for CACGGRSGYTF.

In nucleotides, the CDR3 is TGTGCCAGCAGTGAGAGGGGCAGGGGAAGGGAGACCCAGTACTTC. This gives the protein CASSERGRGRETQYF. V is TRBV2 and J is TRBJ2-5, with a tentative D call TRBD1 (6 bases). Germline assignment: CDR1 SNHLY and CDR2 FYNNEI. The ends were cut back, 3 bases at V and 5 bases at J, with 16 bases in the middle. This CDR3 region has 15 residues.

The rearrangement joins TRBV7-6 to TRBJ2-7; 7 positions agree with TRBD2. V was clipped by 0 bases and J by 6 bases; unmatched bases: 8. The CDR3 runs 15 residues. Germline V CDR1 and CDR2: SGHVS, FNYEAQ. This CDR3 reads CASSLARGSGGEQYF. Written as DNA, the CDR3 is TGTGCCAGCAGCTTAGCTAGGGGCTCGGGGGGCGAGCAGTACTTC.

This clone came up a few times. The chain links TRBV5-6 to TRBJ2-5, with 8 positions matching TRBD1. Per germline, CDR1 SGHDT and CDR2 YYEEEE. This CDR3 comprises 15 residues. The V and J ends lost 0 bases and 4 bases, in that order; junction bases with no gene match: 5. CDR3 region: CASSLAGQGGETQYF. The CDR3 DNA reads TGTGCCAGCAGCTTGGCCGGACAGGGTGGAGAGACCCAGTACTTC. The variable domain in full, with the rest retrieved from reference TRBV5-6 and TRBJ2-5, is DAGVTQSPTHLIKTRGQQVTLRCSPKSGHDTVSWYQQALGQGPQFIFQYYEEEERQRGNFPDRFSGHQFPNYSSELNVNALLLGDSALYLCASSLAGQGGETQYFGPGTRLLVL.